This T cell receptor (beta chain) was recorded in a study of PD-L1 blockade in urothelial cancer. Study context: After treatment start, blood was analyzed at 3 weeks (second dose) and at 6 weeks.

Sequencing was performed with immunoSEQ multiplex PCR; in TCRdb, only in-frame clones are kept and a portion is missing. The sample includes 65,000 to 85,000 clones, under 95% of them seen just once. Regarding time point: peripheral blood 6 weeks after treatment start. Trimming removed 2 bases from V and 4 bases from J; junction bases left unmatched: 9. This CDR3 is 16 amino acids long. In germline, CDR1 is MNHEY, CDR2 SVGAGI. The chain carries TRBV6-5 and TRBJ2-7; 9 positions agree with TRBD2. The TCR comes from a woman at least 80 years old with urothelial cancer. Specimen: PBMCs, collected around atezolizumab (anti-PD-L1) treatment. The CDR3 nucleotides read TGTGCCAGCAGTTACATGTTGGCGGGAGGGAGTTACGAGCAGTACTTC. Translated: CASSYMLAGGSYEQYF.